Below are 20 T cell receptor beta chains sequenced from a single sample in a study of cytomegalovirus exposure and HLA in healthy donors. PCR employed 60 Vbeta and 13 Jbeta primers. Clones were read by immunoSEQ multiplex PCR, and TCRdb kept only the in-frame ones, dropping some. Here the sample table reports about 78,000 clones. The specimen was PBMCs. The receptors were gathered from a female donor in good health and CMV-seropositive.

V gene TRBV4-3 combines with J gene TRBJ2-1; 13 nucleotides match TRBD2. Unmatched junction bases numbered 12, after V lost 3 bases and J lost 7 bases. CDR1 and CDR2 from the germline V gene are LGHNA and YSLEER. The CDR3 runs 18 residues. CDR3 DNA: TGCGCCAGCAGCCACGAACCTCCAACTAGCGGGAGGGGAAATGAGCAGTTCTTC. This gives the protein CASSHEPPTSGRGNEQFF.

The chain is built from TRBV7-2 and TRBJ2-5; possibly TRBD1 for D (5 bases). This CDR3 contains 13 residues. V was pared by 4 bases and J by 2 bases, with 8 bases between. From germline, CDR1 is SGHTA and CDR2 FQGNSA. The CDR3 here is CASSSRGQETQYF. In nucleotides, the CDR3 is TGTGCCAGCAGCTCAAGGGGACAAGAGACCCAGTACTTC.

The gene calls are TRBV5-4 and TRBJ2-7, with D unresolved. V lost 2 bases and J lost 3, with 9 bases in between. Germline V gene lookup returns CDR1 SGHNT and CDR2 YYREEE (reference sequence). The CDR3 consists of 13 residues. The CDR3 sequence is CASSLSANYEQYF. CDR3 DNA: TGTGCCAGCAGCTTATCAGCGAACTACGAGCAGTACTTC. The full variable domain, completed using reference TRBV5-4 and TRBJ2-7, is ETGVTQSPTHLIKTRGQQVTLRCSSQSGHNTVSWYQQALGQGPQFIFQYYREEENGRGNFPPRFSGLQFPNYSSELNVNALELDDSALYLCASSLSANYEQYFGPGTRLTVT.

This chain uses TRBV7-8 with TRBJ2-1; D call uncertain. The V end was cut by 3 bases, the J end by 0 bases, with 9 bases between. Germline V lookup: CDR1 SGHVS, CDR2 FQNEAQ. The CDR3 consists of 15 residues. The CDR3 region has the DNA TGTGCCAGCAGCTTTGGCTCTAGCTCCTACAATGAGCAGTTCTTC. This translates into CASSFGSSSYNEQFF.

The chain employs TRBV27 and TRBJ2-1, with D possibly TRBD1 on 6 matching bases. CDR1 and CDR2 from the germline V gene are MNHEY and SMNVEV (reference sequence). The CDR3 is made up of 16 amino acids. V gave up 4 bases and J gave up 9 bases, with 22 bases separating them. The CDR3 nucleotides are TGTGCCAGCAGTTACGGGACATTATCACGACTAACTGAGCAGTTCTTC. Translation gives CASSYGTLSRLTEQFF.

The genes are TRBV14 and TRBJ2-3, with TRBD1 matching over 7 bases. Germline CDR1 is SGHDN and CDR2 is FVKESK. The length of the CDR3 is 17 residues. V shed 0 bases and J 2 bases; nucleotides not matched to a gene: 8. The CDR3 DNA sequence: TGTGCCAGCAGCCAAGAGTTTGGGACAGCCCTCACAGATACGCAGTATTTT. Residues: CASSQEFGTALTDTQYF.

About this clone: A junction boundary mismatches the germline segment, possibly from a read error. Other DNA sequences from this sample encode an identical CDR3 as well. The chain links TRBV5-1 to TRBJ1-2; D remains ambiguous. Germline V gene sequence: CDR1 SGHRS, CDR2 YFSETQ. The CDR3 runs 13 residues. The CDR3 reads CASSLDRDYGYTF. The CDR3 nucleotides read TGCGCCAGCAGTTTGGATCGGGATTATGGCTACACCTTC.

The chain combines TRBV7-2 with TRBJ2-1, with 12 bases lining up with TRBD2. V trimming: 5 bases; J trimming: 7 bases; junction bases outside the gene matches: 15. This CDR3 comprises 18 residues. Germline loops: CDR1 SGHTA, CDR2 FQGNSA. The CDR3 sequence is CASSPRVVGLAGQNEQFF. CDR3 nucleotide sequence: TGTGCCAGCAGCCCTCGTGTAGTCGGACTAGCGGGGCAAAATGAGCAGTTCTTC.

CDR3 nucleotides: TGCGCCAGCAGTATCCGCCGGGGGTGGTACTTC. It translates to CASSIRRGWYF. The V and J genes are TRBV10-1 and TRBJ2-7; possible D gene TRBD2, 6 bases. This CDR3 is 11 amino acids long. Trimming removed 5 bases at V and 12 bases at J, with 14 bases between. Germline assignment: CDR1 WNHNN and CDR2 SYGVQD (reference sequence).

The J gene is TRBJ1-2, the V gene TRBV7-8, with 9 bases lining up with TRBD1. The CDR3 runs to 15 residues. CDR1 SGHVS and CDR2 FQNEAQ come from the germline V gene. Unmatched junction bases numbered 5, after V lost 4 bases and J lost 2 bases. CDR3 loop: CASSYGTGPNYGYTF. CDR3 in DNA: TGTGCCAGCAGCTACGGGACAGGGCCGAACTATGGCTACACCTTC.

The chain combines TRBV4-3 with TRBJ1-4; D is perhaps TRBD1 (6 bases). This CDR3 comprises 15 residues. CDR1 and CDR2 from the germline V gene are LGHNA and YSLEER. V lost 1 base to trimming and J lost 7 bases, with 13 bases between them. The chain's CDR3 is CASSQAGAGGEKLFF. The CDR3 DNA sequence: TGCGCCAGCAGCCAAGCAGGGGCCGGAGGTGAAAAACTGTTTTTT.

CDR3 nucleotides: TGTGCCTGGAGTATATCAGACGACAGGGCGGTCGACACCATATATTTT. As protein: CAWSISDDRAVDTIYF. The chain couples TRBV30 to TRBJ1-3, with 7 bases that match TRBD1. Losses at the gene ends were 2 bases for V and 8 bases for J; bases not matched to a gene: 15. Germline V gene data show CDR1 as GTSNPN and CDR2 as SVGIG (reference sequence). The CDR3 is 16 residues long.

The CDR3 is CASSLAGTFNTGELFF. CDR3 nucleotide sequence: TGTGCCAGCAGCTTAGCGGGGACTTTTAACACCGGGGAGCTGTTTTTT. The chain employs TRBV7-2 and TRBJ2-2, with D perhaps TRBD2 (6 bases). V was shortened by 0 bases and J by 2 bases, with 10 bases between the two germline ends. This CDR3 has 16 amino acids. CDR1 SGHTA and CDR2 FQGNSA come from the germline V gene. The variable domain in full, with the rest retrieved from reference TRBV7-2 and TRBJ2-2, is GAGVSQSPSNKVTEKGKDVELRCDPISGHTALYWYRQSLGQGLEFLIYFQGNSAPDKSGLPSDRFSAERTGGSVSTLTIQRTQQEDSAVYLCASSLAGTFNTGELFFGEGSRLTVL.

The V call is TRBV7-9, the J call TRBJ2-5, with TRBD2 matching 10 bases. With 2 bases clipped from V and 2 bases from J, the junction kept 8 bases outside the gene matches. This CDR3 contains 17 residues. Germline CDR1 and CDR2: SEHNR and FQNEAQ (reference sequence). For the CDR3, the DNA is TGTGCCAGCAGCTTAAACGGACTAGCGGTTTATCAAGAGACCCAGTACTTC. Its protein is CASSLNGLAVYQETQYF.

V is TRBV27 and J is TRBJ2-4, with D tentatively TRBD1 (5 bases). Looked up from germline, CDR1 is MNHEY and CDR2 is SMNVEV (reference sequence). V lost 1 base, J lost 5 bases, and 9 bases lay in between. This CDR3 region has 14 residues. CDR3 protein: CASSLFWGQNIQYF. CDR3 nucleotides: TGTGCCAGCAGTTTATTCTGGGGCCAAAACATTCAGTACTTC.

The rearrangement uses TRBV7-9 and TRBJ1-2, with a weak D call TRBD1 (6 bases). The CDR3 totals 14 residues. Germline V lookup: CDR1 SEHNR, CDR2 FQNEAQ (reference sequence). The V gene lost 2 bases and the J gene lost 0 bases, with 7 bases spanning the gap. CDR3 nucleotides: TGTGCCAGCAGCTTACCAGGGGCTAACTATGGCTACACCTTC. It specifies CASSLPGANYGYTF. The full variable domain, completed using reference TRBV7-9 and TRBJ1-2, is DTGVSQNPRHKITKRGQNVTFRCDPISEHNRLYWYRQTLGQGPEFLTYFQNEAQLEKSRLLSDRFSAERPKGSFSTLEIQRTEQGDSAMYLCASSLPGANYGYTFGSGTRLTVV.

The chain employs TRBV25-1 and TRBJ1-1, with a tentative D call TRBD1 (6 bases). Germline loops: CDR1 MGHDK, CDR2 SYGVNS. The V gene lost 6 bases and the J gene lost 0 bases, with 8 bases spanning the gap. The CDR3 is 13 residues long. CDR3 amino acids: CASRGQLNTEAFF. The DNA for the CDR3 is TGTGCCAGCAGAGGACAGCTGAACACTGAAGCTTTCTTT.

The chain combines TRBV5-4 with TRBJ2-2; D gene uncertain. Trimming pared 5 bases from V and 3 bases from J, leaving 5 bases between. The CDR3 sequence is 12 residues long. The germline CDR1 and CDR2 sequences are SGHNT and YYREEE (reference sequence). The CDR3 bases are TGTGCCAGCAGTTTAGACACCGGGGAGCTGTTTTTT. Its translation: CASSLDTGELFF.

The V call is TRBV7-6, the J call TRBJ2-2; maybe TRBD2 (6 bases). V was shortened by 7 bases and J by 4 bases, with 19 bases between the two germline ends. Germline loops: CDR1 SGHVS, CDR2 FNYEAQ. There are 16 residues in the CDR3. CDR3 DNA sequence: TGTGCCAGCATGAAGCATCCCGGGGGTGGCACCGGGGAGCTGTTTTTT. Encoded protein: CASMKHPGGGTGELFF.

V usage is TRBV28 and J usage is TRBJ2-3, with TRBD1 identical over 9 bases. The CDR3 has 15 amino acids. With 5 bases clipped from V and 8 bases from J, the junction kept 11 bases outside the gene matches. From germline, CDR1 is MDHEN and CDR2 SYDVKM. CDR3 residues: CASSIGTGPPRTQYF. CDR3 DNA: TGTGCCAGCAGTATCGGGACAGGGCCGCCTCGTACGCAGTATTTT.